The 21 T cell receptor beta chains given below trace back to one sample, sequenced in a study of identical twins. TCRdb analysed the 5' RACE reads with MiXCR anew, one entry per CDR3 protein. This table has a few hundred thousand distinct CDR3 sequences, more than 9% appearing once. Sequencing input: memory T cells sorted from blood. All receptors come from a man aged 50-59 years in good health.

This clonotype was detected many times. J is TRBJ2-1 and V is TRBV10-3; 9 nucleotides align to TRBD2. Per germline, CDR1 ENHRY and CDR2 SYGVKD. The V gene end was trimmed by 2 bases and the J gene end by 9 bases; junction bases not matched to a gene: 11. The CDR3 totals 16 residues. For the CDR3, the DNA is TGTGCCATCAGTGAGCCACCCGGACTAGCGCGGGGTGAGCAGTTCTTC. This encodes CAISEPPGLARGEQFF.

In its sample, this clonotype was seen many times. The gene calls are TRBV28 and TRBJ1-1, with 7 bases aligning to TRBD1. The CDR3 sequence is 13 residues long. Germline V gene lookup returns CDR1 MDHEN and CDR2 SYDVKM. With V trimmed by 5 bases and J by 7 bases, 7 bases remained unmatched. CDR3 protein: CASSKPGTVEAFF. The CDR3 nucleotides are TGTGCCAGCAGTAAACCCGGGACAGTTGAAGCTTTCTTT.

The table lists this clonotype with many counts. The chain uses TRBV20-1 and TRBJ2-7; 10 nucleotides agree with TRBD2. The CDR3 has 14 residues. In germline, CDR1 is DFQATT, CDR2 SNEGSKA (reference sequence). The trim removed 2 bases at V and 6 bases at J, leaving 7 bases unmatched. The CDR3 loop is CSARPSGSLREQYF. In DNA form, the CDR3 reads TGCAGTGCTAGACCTAGCGGGAGCCTTCGCGAGCAGTACTTC.

The rearrangement uses TRBV13 and TRBJ1-3, with D possibly TRBD1 on 5 matching bases. The CDR3 has 15 amino acids. Germline V gene data show CDR1 as PRHDT and CDR2 as FYEKMQ (reference sequence). The germline V and J ends were trimmed by 7 bases and 0 bases, with 13 bases remaining between them. Here the CDR3 reads CASNTRQTSGNTIYF. The CDR3 DNA is TGTGCCAGCAATACAAGACAGACCTCTGGAAACACCATATATTTT.

This clonotype has more than one count but fewer than ten. The gene calls are TRBV11-2 and TRBJ1-1; possible D gene TRBD1, 6 bases. The CDR3 consists of 19 residues. Trimming pared 1 base from V and 1 base from J, leaving 22 bases between. CDR1 is SGHAT, CDR2 FQNNGV, per germline. CDR3 in amino acids: CASSLVWPTGGLGNTEAFF. The CDR3 nucleotides read TGTGCCAGCAGCTTAGTTTGGCCGACAGGTGGGCTGGGGAACACTGAAGCTTTCTTT.

This clonotype showed up just a few times. The V and J genes are TRBV3-1 and TRBJ2-1, with no clear D. Germline CDR1 and CDR2: LGHDT and YNNKEL (reference sequence). The CDR3 is 16 amino acids. V lost 2 bases, J lost 4 bases, and 15 bases lay in between. CDR3 in DNA: TGTGCCAGCAGCCAAAGACGCCGACGGCTATACAATGAGCAGTTCTTC. This gives the protein CASSQRRRRLYNEQFF.

This clonotype turned up a few times. The chain employs TRBV5-1 and TRBJ2-1; 14 bases align to TRBD2. The CDR3 totals 16 residues. Germline CDR1 SGHRS, CDR2 YFSETQ. With V trimmed by 4 bases and J by 3 bases, 3 bases remained unmatched. DNA of the CDR3: TGCGCCAGCAGCGGGACTAGCGGGAGCCTCTACAATGAGCAGTTCTTC. The encoded protein is CASSGTSGSLYNEQFF.

This chain uses TRBV4-3 with TRBJ2-2, with 7 bases matching TRBD2. The CDR3 length is 17 residues. Germline CDR1 reads LGHNA; CDR2 reads YSLEER. J was trimmed by 0 bases and V by 0 bases; bases with no gene match: 4. CDR3 sequence: CASSQDRGGANTGELFF. The CDR3 DNA sequence: TGCGCCAGCAGCCAAGATCGCGGGGGTGCGAACACCGGGGAGCTGTTTTTT.

Note on this clonotype: Being one base from a much bigger clone, this may be a read error. V is TRBV10-3 and J is TRBJ2-2; the match to TRBD1 covers 12 bases. CDR3 length: 16 amino acids. Germline V gene data show CDR1 as ENHRY and CDR2 as SYGVKD. In DNA form, the CDR3 reads TGTGCCATCAGTGCCGCCGGGACAGGGGGCTTCGGGGAGCCGTTTTTT. The encoded protein is CAISAAGTGGFGEPFF.

The sample holds many counts of this clonotype. The chain employs TRBV12-3 or TRBV12-4 and TRBJ1-5, with 7 bases that match TRBD1. This CDR3 is 20 amino acids long. V dropped 1 base and J dropped 1; count of bases not matched to a gene: 16. CDR3 coding DNA: TGTGCCAGCAGTTTAGTAGTACAGGGGTTTGGTGAGCGGAGCAATCAGCCCCAGCATTTT. Protein sequence: CASSLVVQGFGERSNQPQHF.

This clonotype was seen ten or more times. The chain is built from TRBV20-1 and TRBJ1-5; 7 bases match TRBD1. This CDR3 is built from 14 residues. Unmatched junction bases numbered 8, after V lost 6 bases and J lost 3 bases. CDR1 and CDR2 (germline): DFQATT, SNEGSKA (reference sequence). CDR3 DNA: TGCAGTGCACCTAGACAGGGCCACAATCAGCCCCAGCATTTT. Protein product: CSAPRQGHNQPQHF.

This clonotype has only a few counts. This rearrangement joins TRBV29-1 to TRBJ2-7, with D perhaps TRBD2 (5 bases). CDR1 and CDR2 (germline): SQVTM, ANQGSEA. CDR3 length equals 13 residues. V was shortened by 2 bases and J by 5 bases, with 13 bases between the two germline ends. CDR3 nucleotide sequence: TGCAGCGTTGAACGTGGAGGTAACGACGAGCAGTACTTC. It encodes CSVERGGNDEQYF.

This chain connects TRBV5-1 to TRBJ2-7; 9 bases line up with TRBD1. Germline trimming cut 0 bases from V and 0 bases from J; bases unmatched to any gene: 4. This CDR3 spans 16 amino acids. Germline V gene data show CDR1 as SGHRS and CDR2 as YFSETQ. This chain's CDR3 is CASSLGGQGGSYEQYF. The CDR3 bases are TGCGCCAGCAGCTTGGGGGGACAGGGCGGCTCCTACGAGCAGTACTTC.

V is TRBV7-9 and J is TRBJ1-3, with D unresolved. V lost 1 base and J lost 2, with 3 bases in between. The CDR3 is 13 amino acids. In germline, CDR1 is SEHNR, CDR2 FQNEAQ (reference sequence). As DNA, the CDR3 is TGTGCCAGCAGCTTAGGTGCTGGAAACACCATATATTTT. It is translated as CASSLGAGNTIYF.

The V and J genes are TRBV11-2 and TRBJ2-5; possible D gene TRBD1, 7 bases. The V gene's germline CDR1 is SGHAT and CDR2 FQNNGV. CDR3 size: 18 residues. Trimming removed 4 bases at V and 5 bases at J, with 26 bases between. In DNA form, the CDR3 reads TGTGCCAGCAGCTCCTTTGAGGGGGCGACGGAGGGGCGGGAGACCCAGTACTTC. This gives the protein CASSSFEGATEGRETQYF.

The rearrangement joins TRBV10-2 to TRBJ2-5, with D uncertain. Between the trimmed V and J ends, which lost 0 bases and 7 bases, there was a span of 9 bases. The CDR3 runs 13 residues. In germline, CDR1 is WSHSY, CDR2 SAAADI. DNA of the CDR3: TGCGCCAGCAGTGAGTCGCACCTAGGGACCCAGTACTTC. As protein: CASSESHLGTQYF.

This clonotype was observed many times. CDR3 nucleotides: TGTGCCAGCAGTCGGCAGACCATAGCCAAAAACATTCAGTACTTC. Translating gives CASSRQTIAKNIQYF. The chain uses TRBV7-2 and TRBJ2-4; D call uncertain. The CDR3 spans 15 residues. Looked up from germline, CDR1 is SGHTA and CDR2 is FQGNSA. V was shortened by 6 bases and J by 0 bases, with 12 bases between the two germline ends.

A few counts support this clonotype. The J gene is TRBJ2-1, the V gene TRBV10-3; either TRBD1 or TRBD2 may fit D (7 bases each). CDR3 length: 14 amino acids. Trimming pared 5 bases from V and 10 bases from J, leaving 18 bases between. CDR1 ENHRY and CDR2 SYGVKD come from the germline V gene. CDR3 amino acids: CAISQQGGPREQFF. CDR3 DNA sequence: TGTGCCATCAGTCAGCAGGGGGGGCCCCGGGAGCAGTTCTTC.

This clonotype has a count of ten or more. The J gene is TRBJ2-1, the V gene TRBV10-3, with D perhaps matching TRBD1 (5 bases). CDR3 length equals 11 residues. Germline CDR1 ENHRY, CDR2 SYGVKD. V was cut by 6 bases and J by 9 bases, with 9 bases left in between. The CDR3 loop reads CAISATAEQFF. In DNA form, the CDR3 reads TGTGCCATCAGCGCGACAGCTGAGCAGTTCTTC.

This clonotype appeared many times. The V and J genes are TRBV6-5 and TRBJ2-3; no clear D gene. Trimming left V 0 bases short and J 2 bases short, with 6 bases between. Germline CDR1 is MNHEY and CDR2 is SVGAGI. The CDR3 runs 14 residues. CDR3 region: CASSYSRPTDTQYF. The CDR3 coding sequence is TGTGCCAGCAGTTACTCGAGGCCCACAGATACGCAGTATTTT.

This clonotype was seen many times. The chain joins TRBV6-5 to TRBJ2-2, with D tentatively TRBD1 or TRBD2 (6 bases each). The CDR3 spans 12 residues. In germline, CDR1 is MNHEY, CDR2 SVGAGI. Trimming removed 5 bases from V and 8 bases from J, with 9 bases in between. CDR3 residues: CASSGGLGELFF. The DNA for the CDR3 is TGTGCCAGCAGTGGGGGGCTAGGGGAGCTGTTTTTT.